The rows below give T cell receptor beta chains drawn from one sample of a study of T cells after yellow fever vaccination. TCRdb re-derived calls from the 5' RACE reads in MiXCR, one entry per CDR3 protein. Of fewer than 350,000 distinct CDR3 sequences in the sample, approximately 4% were seen once. This specimen was PBMCs, taken 15 days after the yellow fever booster vaccination. The source of these receptors is a man aged 18-30 years who received the YFV17D yellow fever vaccine. Both conserved end residues are part of each CDR3. Fields, in order: J gene, D gene, clone size, V gene, CDR3 protein, CDR3 DNA. The D gene is left open where the match is weak. Rows may omit the clone size; those that give it use once, few, many or a size class.

TRBJ1-2	NA	many	TRBV12-3/TRBV12-4	CASSPPAAANYGYTF	TGTGCCAGCAGCCCTCCGGCAGCAGCTAACTATGGCTACACCTTC
TRBJ1-4	NA	few	TRBV19	CASTPLGREHLFF	TGTGCCAGTACCCCTCTGGGCAGGGAGCACCTGTTTTTT
TRBJ2-3	TRBD2	many	TRBV27	CASSSPWGDYTDTQYF	TGTGCCAGCAGTTCACCATGGGGGGACTATACAGATACGCAGTATTTT
TRBJ1-3	NA	many	TRBV21-1	CASSKEDSLFSGNTIYF	TGTGCCAGCAGCAAAGAAGACAGCTTGTTTTCTGGAAACACCATATATTTT
TRBJ2-1	NA	few	TRBV20-1	CSGLVGANEQFF	TGCAGTGGTCTGGTTGGGGCCAATGAGCAGTTCTTC
TRBJ2-6	NA	NA	TRBV5-6	CASSSKTSGANVLTF	TGTGCCAGCAGCTCTAAAACCTCTGGGGCCAACGTCCTGACTTTC
TRBJ2-6	NA	few	TRBV18	CASSEGSGANVLTF	TGTGCCAGCTCAGAGGGATCTGGGGCCAACGTCCTGACTTTC
TRBJ1-2	NA	few	TRBV6-2/TRBV6-3	CASSQAPTLYGYTF	TGTGCCAGCAGTCAAGCCCCGACTCTCTATGGCTACACCTTC
TRBJ2-5	TRBD2	many	TRBV4-3	CASSQVPPGLAGGPEETQYF	TGCGCCAGCAGCCAAGTTCCACCGGGACTAGCGGGGGGTCCCGAAGAGACCCAGTACTTC
TRBJ2-3	TRBD2	few	TRBV29-1	CSVEEPSSGDAQYF	TGCAGCGTTGAAGAACCCTCGAGCGGGGATGCGCAGTATTTT
TRBJ2-7	NA	NA	TRBV6-5	CASSYHRQATYEQYF	TGTGCCAGCAGTTACCACAGACAGGCCACCTACGAGCAGTACTTC
TRBJ2-3	NA	many	TRBV10-2	CASSEQAASTDTQYF	TGCGCCAGCAGTGAGCAAGCGGCGAGCACAGATACGCAGTATTTT
TRBJ1-4	NA	many	TRBV12-3/TRBV12-4	CASSRGEKLFF	TGTGCCAGCAGTCGAGGGGAAAAACTGTTTTTT
TRBJ2-7	NA	few	TRBV6-5	CASSYGAGYEQYF	TGTGCCAGCAGTTACGGGGCTGGCTACGAGCAGTACTTC
TRBJ2-5	TRBD1	NA	TRBV15	CATSSDLRTGGIQETQYF	TGTGCCACCAGCAGCGACTTGAGGACAGGGGGCATCCAAGAGACCCAGTACTTC
TRBJ2-3	NA	NA	TRBV6-2/TRBV6-3	CASSYDDQGTDTQYF	TGTGCCAGCAGTTACGACGACCAGGGGACAGATACGCAGTATTTT
TRBJ2-5	NA	few	TRBV11-2	CASSLDNVLVGAETQYF	TGTGCCAGCAGCTTAGATAACGTCCTGGTAGGAGCGGAGACCCAGTACTTC
TRBJ2-4	NA	many	TRBV20-1	CSARDLPRNIQYF	TGCAGTGCTAGAGATCTGCCGCGAAACATTCAGTACTTC
TRBJ1-5	TRBD1	NA	TRBV6-2/TRBV6-3	CASSNGQGLQPQHF	TGTGCCAGCAGTAACGGACAGGGACTTCAGCCCCAGCATTTT
TRBJ1-3	NA	many	TRBV29-1	CSVVGDGNTIYF	TGCAGCGTTGTTGGGGACGGAAACACCATATATTTT
TRBJ1-2	NA	NA	TRBV4-3	CASSQEAWAKSTGYTF	TGCGCCAGCAGCCAAGAAGCCTGGGCGAAATCGACTGGCTACACCTTC
TRBJ1-5	TRBD1	many	TRBV11-2	CASSWGTGGDQPQHF	TGTGCCAGCAGCTGGGGGACAGGGGGCGATCAGCCCCAGCATTTT
TRBJ1-6	NA	NA	TRBV9	CASSVEDYHSPLHF	TGTGCCAGCAGCGTAGAGGACTATCATTCACCCCTCCACTTT